This T cell receptor (beta chain) is from a study of OX40 agonist ivuxolimab in advanced cancers. About the study as a whole: Ivuxolimab was a fully human IgG2 agonistic monoclonal antibody targeting the costimulatory receptor OX40 (CD134). Intravenous ivuxolimab was administered to patients every 2 weeks at six dose levels: 0.01, 0.1, 0.3, 1.5, 3 and 10 mg/kg. Of the 50 or so patients in dose escalation, 19 had hepatocellular carcinoma, about 15 had melanoma, 9 had renal cell carcinoma and 9 had head and neck cancer. A male proportion of 75% to 85% and a mean age of approximately 62 years, ranging from about 23 to 90, were recorded for the dose-escalation cohort. Prior anti-PD-1, anti-PD-L1 or anti-CTLA-4 therapy was permitted, and checkpoint inhibitors had been received by under 50% of dose-escalation patients. Partial responses were achieved by three dose-escalation patients, of whom one had hepatocellular carcinoma and two had cutaneous melanoma. Peripheral TCRbeta sequencing aimed to test whether ivuxolimab altered TCR sequence diversity and caused clonal T-cell expansion. The paper reports the monotherapy dose-escalation portion (N of about 50 patients) of the phase I ivuxolimab trial.

The research as a whole found: Low levels of normalized T-cell clonal expansion were also seen in some patients who did not respond. After ivuxolimab, expanded clones were on average more numerous among CD8+ T cells than among CD4+ T cells. Antigen specificity was not determined for the clonally expanded peripheral T cells. In the 0.1-3.0 mg/kg groups, partial responders had among the lowest normalized peripheral clonal expansion, particularly in CD8+ T cells. At doses of 0.1 to 3.0 mg/kg, clonal expansion of both CD4+ and CD8+ T cells in blood was seen between baseline and week 6.

With regard to this clone: Its antigen remains unidentified. Base qualities were left out, and no much larger clone turns up one base away.

The V end gives up 7 bases and the J end 8 bases, leaving 9 bases in the junction not matched to a gene. The CDR3 covers 15 residues, taking in both the cysteine and the phenylalanine. Only CDR3 DNA is held: 45 bases, read in frame from base 1. The germline V gene supplies CDR1 MNHNS and CDR2 SASEGT. Patients with autoimmune disease history or receiving systemic immunosuppression were excluded from the trial. Peripheral blood for TCR sequencing was drawn from every dose cohort at baseline, at cycle 4 day 1 and at cycle 7 day 1. The samples were taken from a phase I, first-in-human, multicenter, open-label dose-escalation trial of ivuxolimab. Adults with locally advanced or metastatic melanoma, renal cell, hepatocellular, or head and neck squamous cell carcinoma were enrolled in the trial. Before TCR sequencing, CD4+ T cells and CD8+ T cells from peripheral blood were sorted into separate populations.

Genomic DNA was extracted from sorted cells for sequencing of the TCRbeta CDR3 region. The immunoSEQ Assay was used to sequence the TCRbeta CDR3 regions. The source is immuneACCESS, and TCRdb retained only in-frame sequences with V and J called. Part of the clones is not carried over; for the studies checked, unresolved V genes explain less than half of this, and the remainder is unexplained. A total of tens of thousands of clones appear in this sample, roughly 93% of them only once. Less than 8% of the sample lies in the top ten. The rearranged segments are TRBV6-1 and TRBJ2-1; 12 junctional bases match TRBD2. The receptor comes from an adult with an advanced solid tumor such as melanoma, head and neck, liver or kidney cancer. Sequencing used CD4+ or CD8+ T cells sorted from blood, obtained in a trial of the OX40 agonist ivuxolimab. The DNA sequence is given as TGTGCCAGCATCGGCTCCAGGACTAGCGGGGATGAGCAGTTCTTC. Its translation reads: CASIGSRTSGDEQFF.